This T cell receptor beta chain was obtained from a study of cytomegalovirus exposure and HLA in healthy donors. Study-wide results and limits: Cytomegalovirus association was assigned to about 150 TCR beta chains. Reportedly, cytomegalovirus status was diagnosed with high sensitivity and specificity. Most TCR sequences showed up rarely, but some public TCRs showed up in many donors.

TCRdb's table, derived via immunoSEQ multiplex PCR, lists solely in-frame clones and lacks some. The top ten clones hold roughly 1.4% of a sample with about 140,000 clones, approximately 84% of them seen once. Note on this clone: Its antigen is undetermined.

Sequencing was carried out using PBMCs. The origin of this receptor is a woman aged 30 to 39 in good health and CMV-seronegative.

The CDR3 DNA follows: TGTGCCAGCAGGGAGGTGTTCAGCCCCTACGAGCAGTACTTC. The encoded protein is CASREVFSPYEQYF. The rearrangement uses TRBV6-1 and TRBJ2-7; D is perhaps TRBD2 (5 bases). Per germline, CDR1 MNHNS and CDR2 SASEGT. The CDR3 is 14 amino acids. The ends were cut back, 6 bases at V and 2 bases at J, with 14 bases in the middle.